This entry concerns a single TCR beta chain. Its antigen is currently unknown. The junction departs from germline at one end; a sequencing error may be responsible. The sample comes from a study of tumor-infiltrating lymphocytes in primary liver carcinoma. Study in general: The number of productive TCRbeta reads per sample ranged from roughly 3.5 to 7.13 million and was similar across tissue types. Overall study findings and caveats: Tumor top-250-clone fractions significantly exceeded those of blood (p = 0.039).

The template, about 540 ng total RNA, yielded TCR beta cDNA made with a constant-region primer. Libraries for TCR beta were built through three nested multiplex PCR rounds, which together made up a slightly modified ARM-PCR procedure. The opening two PCR rounds, ten to eleven cycles each, paired TRBV1-TRBV30 forward primers with a C-beta reverse primer. TCRdb used MiXCR to reprocess the multiplex PCR reads, holding one entry per CDR3 protein. Altogether some 110,000 distinct CDR3 sequences are present, 60% to 75% being singletons, with the ten largest covering 8% to 9%. Germline V CDR1 and CDR2: SNHLY, FYNNEI. CDR3 size: 14 residues. From roughly 20-30 mg of unsorted bulk tissue, DNA and RNA were co-extracted together. The patients lived with chronic HBV infection and had not yet received any treatment.

What was sequenced was liver tumor tissue from sampling region 3. The subset denotes: tumor region T3, left-lateral pole. The TCR originated in a woman aged 55-70 years with primary liver carcinoma and hepatitis B virus infection. The chain has TRBV2 and TRBJ1-1; tentatively, D is TRBD1 (5 bases). The DNA of the CDR3 is TGTGCCAGCAGACCGACGCAGGGAAACATTGAAGCTTTCTTT. Its protein product is CASRPTQGNIEAFF.